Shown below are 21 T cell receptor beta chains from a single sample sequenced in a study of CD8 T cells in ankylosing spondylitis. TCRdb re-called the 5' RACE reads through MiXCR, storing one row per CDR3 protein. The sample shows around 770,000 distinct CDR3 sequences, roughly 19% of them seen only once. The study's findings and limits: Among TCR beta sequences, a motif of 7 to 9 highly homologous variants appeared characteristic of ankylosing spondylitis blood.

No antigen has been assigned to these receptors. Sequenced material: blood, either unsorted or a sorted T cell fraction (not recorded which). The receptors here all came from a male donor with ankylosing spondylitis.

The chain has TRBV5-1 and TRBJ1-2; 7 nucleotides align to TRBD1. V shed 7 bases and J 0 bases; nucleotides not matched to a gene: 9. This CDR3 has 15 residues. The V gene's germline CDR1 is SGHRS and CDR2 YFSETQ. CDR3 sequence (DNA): TGCGCCAGCTGGGACAGCCTCAAGTCTAACTATGGCTACACCTTC. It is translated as CASWDSLKSNYGYTF.

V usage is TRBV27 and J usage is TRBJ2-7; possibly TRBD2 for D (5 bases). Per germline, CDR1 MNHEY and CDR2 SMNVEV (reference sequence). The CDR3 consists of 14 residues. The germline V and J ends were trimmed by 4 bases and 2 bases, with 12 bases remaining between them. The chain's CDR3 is CASSSRGDAYEQYF. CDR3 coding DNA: TGTGCCAGCAGTTCACGGGGTGACGCCTACGAGCAGTACTTC.

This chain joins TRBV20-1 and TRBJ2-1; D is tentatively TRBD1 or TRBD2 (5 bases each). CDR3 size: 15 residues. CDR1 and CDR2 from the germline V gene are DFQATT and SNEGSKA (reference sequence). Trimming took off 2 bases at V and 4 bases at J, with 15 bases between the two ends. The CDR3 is CSARPPGPIYNEQFF. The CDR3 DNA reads TGCAGTGCTAGACCCCCGGGACCGATTTACAATGAGCAGTTCTTC.

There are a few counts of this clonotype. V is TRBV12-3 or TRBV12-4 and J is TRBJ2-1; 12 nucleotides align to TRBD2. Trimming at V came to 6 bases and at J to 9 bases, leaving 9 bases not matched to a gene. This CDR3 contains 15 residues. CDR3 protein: CASSPTSGSSGEQFF. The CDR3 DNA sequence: TGTGCCAGCAGCCCGACTAGCGGGAGTTCGGGTGAGCAGTTCTTC.

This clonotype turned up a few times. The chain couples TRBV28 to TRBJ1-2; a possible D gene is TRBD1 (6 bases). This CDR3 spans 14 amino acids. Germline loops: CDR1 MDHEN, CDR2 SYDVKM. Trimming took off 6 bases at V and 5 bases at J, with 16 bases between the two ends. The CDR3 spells CASRRQASRYGYTF. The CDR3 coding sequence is TGTGCCAGCAGGAGACAGGCATCCCGGTATGGCTACACCTTC.

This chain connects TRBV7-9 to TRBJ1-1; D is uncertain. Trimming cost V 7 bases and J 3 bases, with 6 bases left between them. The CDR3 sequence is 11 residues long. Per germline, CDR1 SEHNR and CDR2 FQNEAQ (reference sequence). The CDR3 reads CASKRDTEAFF. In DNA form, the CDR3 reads TGTGCCAGCAAACGGGACACTGAAGCTTTCTTT. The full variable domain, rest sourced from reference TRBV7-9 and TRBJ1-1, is DTGVSQNPRHKITKRGQNVTFRCDPISEHNRLYWYRQTLGQGPEFLTYFQNEAQLEKSRLLSDRFSAERPKGSFSTLEIQRTEQGDSAMYLCASKRDTEAFFGQGTRLTVV.

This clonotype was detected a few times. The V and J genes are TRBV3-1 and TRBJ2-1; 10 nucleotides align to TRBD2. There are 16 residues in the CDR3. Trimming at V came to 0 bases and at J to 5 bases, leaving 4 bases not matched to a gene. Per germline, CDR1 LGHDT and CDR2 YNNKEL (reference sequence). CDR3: CASSQDELAGNNEQFF. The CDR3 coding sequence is TGTGCCAGCAGCCAAGATGAACTAGCGGGAAACAATGAGCAGTTCTTC.

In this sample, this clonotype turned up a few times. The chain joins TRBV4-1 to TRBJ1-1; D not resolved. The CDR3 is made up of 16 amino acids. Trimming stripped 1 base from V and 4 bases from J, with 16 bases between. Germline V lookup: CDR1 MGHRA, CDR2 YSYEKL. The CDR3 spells CASSQVLAPSTTEAFF. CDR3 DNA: TGCGCCAGCAGCCAAGTACTTGCGCCTTCCACCACTGAAGCTTTCTTT.

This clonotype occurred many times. For the CDR3, the DNA is TGCAGTGCTGGAGTAAGAACCTACGAGCAGTACTTC. It codes for CSAGVRTYEQYF. The chain couples TRBV20-1 to TRBJ2-7; D unresolved. This CDR3 region has 12 residues. Per germline, CDR1 DFQATT and CDR2 SNEGSKA (reference sequence). Trimming left V 5 bases short and J 2 bases short, with 10 bases between.

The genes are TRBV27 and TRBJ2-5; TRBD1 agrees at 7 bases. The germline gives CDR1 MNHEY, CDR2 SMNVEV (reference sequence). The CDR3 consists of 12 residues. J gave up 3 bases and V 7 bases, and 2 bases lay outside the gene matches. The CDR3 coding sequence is TGTGCCAGCACGGACAGGAAAGAGACCCAGTACTTC. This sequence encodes CASTDRKETQYF.

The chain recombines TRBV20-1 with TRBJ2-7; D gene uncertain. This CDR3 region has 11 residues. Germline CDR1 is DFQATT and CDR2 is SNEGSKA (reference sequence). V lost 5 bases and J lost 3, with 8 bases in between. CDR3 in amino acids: CSAQDHYEQYF. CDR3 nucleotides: TGCAGTGCTCAGGACCACTACGAGCAGTACTTC.

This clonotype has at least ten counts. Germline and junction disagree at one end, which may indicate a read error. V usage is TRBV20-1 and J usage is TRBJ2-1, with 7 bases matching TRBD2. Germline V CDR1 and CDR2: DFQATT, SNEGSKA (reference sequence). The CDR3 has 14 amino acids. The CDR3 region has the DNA TGCAGTGCGAGAGGCGGGGGACCTTACAATGAGCAGTTCTTC. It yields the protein CSARGGGPYNEQFF.

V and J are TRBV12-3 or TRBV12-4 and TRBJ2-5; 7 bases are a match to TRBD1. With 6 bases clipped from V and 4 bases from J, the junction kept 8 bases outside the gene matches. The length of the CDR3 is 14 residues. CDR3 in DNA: TGTGCCAGCAGCTCCGGGACAGCAAGAGAGACCCAGTACTTC. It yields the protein CASSSGTARETQYF.

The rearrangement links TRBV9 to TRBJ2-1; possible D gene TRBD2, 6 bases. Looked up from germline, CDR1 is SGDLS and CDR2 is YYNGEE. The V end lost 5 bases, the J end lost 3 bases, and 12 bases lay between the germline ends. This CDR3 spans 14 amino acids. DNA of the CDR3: TGTGCCAGCAGTCCCGGGAGAGTCTACAATGAGCAGTTCTTC. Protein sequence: CASSPGRVYNEQFF.

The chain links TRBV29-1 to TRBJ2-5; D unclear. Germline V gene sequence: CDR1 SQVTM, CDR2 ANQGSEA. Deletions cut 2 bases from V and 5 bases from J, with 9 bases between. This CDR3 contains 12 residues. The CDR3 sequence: CSVERPIETQYF. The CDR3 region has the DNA TGCAGCGTTGAAAGGCCCATTGAGACCCAGTACTTC.

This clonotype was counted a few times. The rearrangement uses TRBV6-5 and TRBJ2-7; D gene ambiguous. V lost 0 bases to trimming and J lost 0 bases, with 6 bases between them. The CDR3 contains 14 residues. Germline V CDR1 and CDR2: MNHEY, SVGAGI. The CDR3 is CASSYSGSSYEQYF. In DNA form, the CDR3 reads TGTGCCAGCAGTTACTCCGGCAGCTCCTACGAGCAGTACTTC.

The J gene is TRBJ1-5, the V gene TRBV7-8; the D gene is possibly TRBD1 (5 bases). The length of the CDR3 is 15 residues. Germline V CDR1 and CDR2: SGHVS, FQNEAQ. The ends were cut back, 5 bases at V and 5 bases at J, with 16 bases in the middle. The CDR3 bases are TGTGCCAGCAGCCTACTCGCGACAGCTTATCAGCCCCAGCATTTT. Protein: CASSLLATAYQPQHF.

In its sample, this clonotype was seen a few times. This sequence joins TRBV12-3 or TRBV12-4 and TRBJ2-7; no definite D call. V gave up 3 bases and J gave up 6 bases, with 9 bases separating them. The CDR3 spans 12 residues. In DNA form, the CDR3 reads TGTGCCAGCAGTTTCGATTTCCCCGAGCAGTACTTC. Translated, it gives CASSFDFPEQYF.

CDR3 coding DNA: TGTGCCAGCAGTTCCGGGACAGCTTTTGGAGAGACCCAGTACTTC. This translates into CASSSGTAFGETQYF. The chain is built from TRBV12-3 or TRBV12-4 and TRBJ2-5; TRBD1 matches 7 bases. V dropped 4 bases and J dropped 4; count of bases not matched to a gene: 9. The CDR3 covers 15 residues.

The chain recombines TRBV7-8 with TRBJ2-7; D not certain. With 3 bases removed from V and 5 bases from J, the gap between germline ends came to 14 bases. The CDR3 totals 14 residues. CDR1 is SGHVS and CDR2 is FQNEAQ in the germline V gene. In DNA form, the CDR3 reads TGTGCCAGCAGCTTGGGTGTAGTCGTCCACGAGCAGTACTTC. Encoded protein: CASSLGVVVHEQYF. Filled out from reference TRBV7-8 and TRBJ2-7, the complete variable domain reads GAGVSQSPRYKVAKRGQDVALRCDPISGHVSLFWYQQALGQGPEFLTYFQNEAQLDKSGLPSDRFFAERPEGSVSTLKIQRTQQEDSAVYLCASSLGVVVHEQYFGPGTRLTVT.

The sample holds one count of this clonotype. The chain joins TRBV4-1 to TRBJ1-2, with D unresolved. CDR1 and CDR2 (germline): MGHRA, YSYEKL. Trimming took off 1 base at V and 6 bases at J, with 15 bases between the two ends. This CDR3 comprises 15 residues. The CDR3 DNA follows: TGCGCCAGCAGCCAAGTTCCGGGGTACTCGGATGGCTACACCTTC. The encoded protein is CASSQVPGYSDGYTF.